A selection of T cell receptor beta chains follows, all from one sample in a study of prognosis after radiotherapy for stage I lung cancer. TCRdb used MiXCR to reprocess the multiplex PCR reads, holding one entry per CDR3 protein. The table has 11,000 to 15,000 distinct CDR3 sequences, 25% to 30% seen once. Material: PBMCs, obtained before or after stereotactic body radiation therapy (not recorded which). These receptors came from a donor aged 50 or older with non-small cell lung cancer. Both conserved end residues are part of each CDR3. Each record gives: CDR3 protein, CDR3 DNA, V gene, J gene, CDR3 length, D gene, clone size. A D gene is named only where the DNA matches it firmly. The listing skips clone size in some rows; elsewhere it reads once, few, many or a size class.

CDR3aa: CATSMVDTYEQYF
CDR3nt: TGCGCCACCAGCATGGTGGACACCTACGAGCAGTACTTC
v_gene: TRBV15
j_gene: TRBJ2-7
len: 13
d_gene: -
abundance: -

CDR3aa: CASSQSYNSPLHF
CDR3nt: TGCGCCAGCAGTCAGTCCTATAATTCACCCCTCCACTTT
v_gene: TRBV5-1
j_gene: TRBJ1-6
len: 13
d_gene: -
abundance: medium-sized

CDR3aa: CAIKGGSSEEQYF
CDR3nt: TGTGCCATCAAGGGAGGATCGTCAGAAGAGCAGTACTTC
v_gene: TRBV10-3
j_gene: TRBJ2-7
len: 13
d_gene: -
abundance: many

CDR3aa: CASSLDRQQEVQYF
CDR3nt: TGTGCCAGCAGCTTAGACAGGCAGCAGGAGGTTCAGTACTTC
v_gene: TRBV11-2
j_gene: TRBJ2-5
len: 14
d_gene: -
abundance: many

CDR3aa: CASSLESGDGDTQYF
CDR3nt: TGCGCCAGCAGCTTGGAATCGGGTGATGGAGATACGCAGTATTTT
v_gene: TRBV5-1
j_gene: TRBJ2-3
len: 15
d_gene: -
abundance: medium-sized

CDR3aa: CASSLDRLSPLHF
CDR3nt: TGTGCCAGCAGCTTAGATCGGTTATCACCCCTCCACTTT
v_gene: TRBV11-2
j_gene: TRBJ1-6
len: 13
d_gene: -
abundance: medium-sized

CDR3aa: CASITMRGVNTGELFF
CDR3nt: TGTGCCAGCATTACAATGAGGGGGGTGAACACCGGGGAGCTGTTTTTT
v_gene: TRBV6-2/TRBV6-3
j_gene: TRBJ2-2
len: 16
d_gene: -
abundance: -

CDR3aa: CASRKTGVDTQYF
CDR3nt: TGTGCCAGCAGGAAGACAGGGGTAGATACGCAGTATTTT
v_gene: TRBV28
j_gene: TRBJ2-3
len: 13
d_gene: TRBD1
abundance: many

CDR3aa: CSVADLGDTQYF
CDR3nt: TGCAGTGTAGCGGACCTGGGAGATACGCAGTATTTT
v_gene: TRBV20-1
j_gene: TRBJ2-3
len: 12
d_gene: -
abundance: -

CDR3aa: CASFNGGYTF
CDR3nt: TGTGCCAGTTTCAATGGGGGCTACACCTTC
v_gene: TRBV19
j_gene: TRBJ1-2
len: 10
d_gene: -
abundance: -

CDR3aa: CATIPLGLGETQYF
CDR3nt: TGTGCCACCATCCCATTGGGGCTGGGAGAGACCCAGTACTTC
v_gene: TRBV6-1
j_gene: TRBJ2-5
len: 14
d_gene: -
abundance: many

CDR3aa: CASINRPSSYEQYF
CDR3nt: TGTGCCAGCATTAACAGACCCAGTTCCTACGAGCAGTACTTC
v_gene: TRBV2
j_gene: TRBJ2-7
len: 14
d_gene: -
abundance: many

CDR3aa: CASTPYSEGPGNTIYF
CDR3nt: TGTGCCAGTACCCCTTACTCTGAAGGACCTGGAAACACCATATATTTT
v_gene: TRBV19
j_gene: TRBJ1-3
len: 16
d_gene: -
abundance: many

CDR3aa: CASSEEPVPYNEQFF
CDR3nt: TGTGCCAGCAGTGAAGAGCCAGTGCCTTATAATGAGCAGTTCTTC
v_gene: TRBV2
j_gene: TRBJ2-1
len: 15
d_gene: -
abundance: -

CDR3aa: CASKYRDYGYSF
CDR3nt: TGTGCCAGCAAGTACAGGGACTATGGCTACAGCTTC
v_gene: TRBV28
j_gene: TRBJ1-2
len: 12
d_gene: -
abundance: -

CDR3aa: CASSRGRAQETQYF
CDR3nt: TGTGCCAGTAGTAGAGGACGCGCCCAAGAGACCCAGTACTTC
v_gene: TRBV19
j_gene: TRBJ2-5
len: 14
d_gene: -
abundance: many

CDR3aa: CASRTGQGDTQYF
CDR3nt: TGTGCCAGCCGAACGGGACAGGGCGATACGCAGTATTTT
v_gene: TRBV28
j_gene: TRBJ2-3
len: 13
d_gene: TRBD1
abundance: medium-sized

CDR3aa: CASSDTSLAYEQYF
CDR3nt: TGTGCCAGCAGTGACACGTCCCTAGCCTACGAGCAGTACTTC
v_gene: TRBV6-4
j_gene: TRBJ2-7
len: 14
d_gene: -
abundance: many

CDR3aa: CASSLTTGDGEKLFF
CDR3nt: TGTGCCAGCAGTCTTACTACAGGGGACGGCGAAAAACTGTTTTTT
v_gene: TRBV2
j_gene: TRBJ1-4
len: 15
d_gene: TRBD1
abundance: many

CDR3aa: CASSLRTTSTDTQYF
CDR3nt: TGTGCCAGCAGTTTGAGGACTACGTCCACAGATACGCAGTATTTT
v_gene: TRBV12-3/TRBV12-4
j_gene: TRBJ2-3
len: 15
d_gene: -
abundance: -

CDR3aa: CSARCPRGTAFQPQHF
CDR3nt: TGCAGTGCTAGATGCCCCCGCGGGACAGCCTTTCAGCCCCAGCATTTT
v_gene: TRBV20-1
j_gene: TRBJ1-5
len: 16
d_gene: TRBD1
abundance: many

CDR3aa: CASSLWLAGELFF
CDR3nt: TGTGCCAGCAGTTTATGGCTGGCCGGGGAGCTGTTTTTT
v_gene: TRBV28
j_gene: TRBJ2-2
len: 13
d_gene: -
abundance: medium-sized

CDR3aa: CASSLGLLEGLDNEQFF
CDR3nt: TGTGCCAGCAGCTTAGGCCTACTAGAAGGTCTTGACAATGAGCAGTTCTTC
v_gene: TRBV13
j_gene: TRBJ2-1
len: 17
d_gene: -
abundance: medium-sized

CDR3aa: CASNKGSNSPLHF
CDR3nt: TGTGCCAGTAACAAGGGATCAAATTCACCCCTCCACTTT
v_gene: TRBV19
j_gene: TRBJ1-6
len: 13
d_gene: -
abundance: medium-sized

CDR3aa: CASSYSFGLRTEAFF
CDR3nt: TGTGCCAGCAGTTACTCTTTTGGGCTTCGGACTGAAGCTTTCTTT
v_gene: TRBV6-5
j_gene: TRBJ1-1
len: 15
d_gene: -
abundance: many

CDR3aa: CASSLWRGTYNEQFF
CDR3nt: TGTGCCAGCAGCTTGTGGCGGGGGACCTACAATGAGCAGTTCTTC
v_gene: TRBV5-5
j_gene: TRBJ2-1
len: 15
d_gene: TRBD2
abundance: many

CDR3aa: CATSTSTRLSRDQPQHF
CDR3nt: TGTGCCACCAGCACCTCCACGCGCCTCTCCCGCGATCAGCCCCAGCATTTT
v_gene: TRBV15
j_gene: TRBJ1-5
len: 17
d_gene: -
abundance: many

CDR3aa: CASSPGTSGYNEQFF
CDR3nt: TGTGCCAGCAGCCCCGGGACTAGCGGATACAATGAGCAGTTCTTC
v_gene: TRBV9
j_gene: TRBJ2-1
len: 15
d_gene: TRBD2
abundance: -

CDR3aa: CSAIELAGWVEQFF
CDR3nt: TGCAGTGCTATTGAACTAGCGGGATGGGTTGAGCAGTTCTTC
v_gene: TRBV20-1
j_gene: TRBJ2-1
len: 14
d_gene: TRBD2
abundance: medium-sized

CDR3aa: CASSQAGRETQYF
CDR3nt: TGTGCCAGCAGCCAAGCGGGAAGGGAGACCCAGTACTTC
v_gene: TRBV28
j_gene: TRBJ2-5
len: 13
d_gene: TRBD2
abundance: many

CDR3aa: CASSVLGRAYEQYF
CDR3nt: TGCGCCAGCAGCGTCCTCGGGAGGGCCTACGAGCAGTACTTC
v_gene: TRBV5-1
j_gene: TRBJ2-7
len: 14
d_gene: TRBD2
abundance: -

CDR3aa: CASSLVGPQLNYGYTF
CDR3nt: TGTGCCAGCAGCCTAGTTGGACCACAACTTAACTATGGCTACACCTTC
v_gene: TRBV5-4
j_gene: TRBJ1-2
len: 16
d_gene: -
abundance: many

CDR3aa: CASSQTGPVGAFF
CDR3nt: TGTGCCAGCAGCCAGACAGGGCCCGTTGGAGCTTTCTTT
v_gene: TRBV7-8
j_gene: TRBJ1-1
len: 13
d_gene: TRBD1
abundance: medium-sized

CDR3aa: CASSTGVHSGNTIYF
CDR3nt: TGTGCCAGCAGCACAGGGGTCCACTCTGGAAACACCATATATTTT
v_gene: TRBV2
j_gene: TRBJ1-3
len: 15
d_gene: TRBD1
abundance: many

CDR3aa: CASSYSLAGTKNIQYF
CDR3nt: TGTGCCAGCAGTTACTCGCTAGCGGGGACCAAAAACATTCAGTACTTC
v_gene: TRBV6-5
j_gene: TRBJ2-4
len: 16
d_gene: TRBD2
abundance: many

CDR3aa: CASSLYPRTSGRGGQETQYF
CDR3nt: TGCGCCAGCAGCCTCTACCCTCGGACTAGCGGGAGAGGGGGCCAGGAGACCCAGTACTTC
v_gene: TRBV5-1
j_gene: TRBJ2-5
len: 20
d_gene: TRBD2
abundance: many

CDR3aa: CASRKTGRDNNSPLHF
CDR3nt: TGTGCCAGCAGAAAAACCGGCCGGGACAATAATTCACCCCTCCACTTT
v_gene: TRBV2
j_gene: TRBJ1-6
len: 16
d_gene: -
abundance: medium-sized

CDR3aa: CASSSREGLSGYTF
CDR3nt: TGCGCCAGCAGCTCTCGGGAGGGGTTGAGCGGCTACACCTTC
v_gene: TRBV5-1
j_gene: TRBJ1-2
len: 14
d_gene: -
abundance: medium-sized

CDR3aa: CASSRYTGSNTEAFF
CDR3nt: TGCGCCAGCAGCCGGTATACAGGGTCGAACACTGAAGCTTTCTTT
v_gene: TRBV4-1
j_gene: TRBJ1-1
len: 15
d_gene: -
abundance: many

CDR3aa: CASSQVPGTSYNSPLHF
CDR3nt: TGCGCCAGCAGCCAAGTCCCAGGGACCTCCTATAATTCACCCCTCCACTTT
v_gene: TRBV4-1
j_gene: TRBJ1-6
len: 17
d_gene: -
abundance: many

CDR3aa: CASTLRGGGAGNTIYF
CDR3nt: TGTGCCAGCACCCTTCGGGGAGGAGGGGCTGGAAACACCATATATTTT
v_gene: TRBV12-3/TRBV12-4
j_gene: TRBJ1-3
len: 16
d_gene: -
abundance: many

CDR3aa: CASSRGTSVRASIVELFF
CDR3nt: TGTGCCAGCAGCAGAGGGACTAGCGTGAGGGCCTCCATCGTGGAGCTGTTTTTT
v_gene: TRBV7-2
j_gene: TRBJ2-2
len: 18
d_gene: TRBD2
abundance: -

CDR3aa: CASSRNPGQGEDQPQHF
CDR3nt: TGCGCCAGCAGCCGCAATCCGGGACAGGGAGAAGATCAGCCCCAGCATTTT
v_gene: TRBV4-1
j_gene: TRBJ1-5
len: 17
d_gene: TRBD1
abundance: many

CDR3aa: CASSAELAGVYNEQFF
CDR3nt: TGTGCCAGCAGTGCCGAACTAGCGGGAGTCTACAATGAGCAGTTCTTC
v_gene: TRBV2
j_gene: TRBJ2-1
len: 16
d_gene: TRBD2
abundance: medium-sized

CDR3aa: CASSLNSGGAGEKLFF
CDR3nt: TGTGCCAGCAGCTTAAATTCCGGGGGCGCTGGTGAAAAACTGTTTTTT
v_gene: TRBV11-2
j_gene: TRBJ1-4
len: 16
d_gene: -
abundance: medium-sized

CDR3aa: CASSRPGVRTEAFF
CDR3nt: TGTGCCAGTAGTCGGCCAGGGGTAAGGACTGAAGCTTTCTTT
v_gene: TRBV19
j_gene: TRBJ1-1
len: 14
d_gene: -
abundance: many

CDR3aa: CASSPGTGIGYNEQFF
CDR3nt: TGTGCCAGCAGTCCCGGGACAGGAATCGGGTACAATGAGCAGTTCTTC
v_gene: TRBV7-9
j_gene: TRBJ2-1
len: 16
d_gene: TRBD1
abundance: many

CDR3aa: CASSFVAGGGYTF
CDR3nt: TGTGCCAGCAGTTTCGTGGCAGGTGGGGGCTACACCTTC
v_gene: TRBV12-3/TRBV12-4
j_gene: TRBJ1-2
len: 13
d_gene: -
abundance: -

CDR3aa: CARSYTIAGVQETQYF
CDR3nt: TGTGCCAGGAGCTACACGATAGCGGGAGTACAAGAGACCCAGTACTTC
v_gene: TRBV9
j_gene: TRBJ2-5
len: 16
d_gene: TRBD2
abundance: -